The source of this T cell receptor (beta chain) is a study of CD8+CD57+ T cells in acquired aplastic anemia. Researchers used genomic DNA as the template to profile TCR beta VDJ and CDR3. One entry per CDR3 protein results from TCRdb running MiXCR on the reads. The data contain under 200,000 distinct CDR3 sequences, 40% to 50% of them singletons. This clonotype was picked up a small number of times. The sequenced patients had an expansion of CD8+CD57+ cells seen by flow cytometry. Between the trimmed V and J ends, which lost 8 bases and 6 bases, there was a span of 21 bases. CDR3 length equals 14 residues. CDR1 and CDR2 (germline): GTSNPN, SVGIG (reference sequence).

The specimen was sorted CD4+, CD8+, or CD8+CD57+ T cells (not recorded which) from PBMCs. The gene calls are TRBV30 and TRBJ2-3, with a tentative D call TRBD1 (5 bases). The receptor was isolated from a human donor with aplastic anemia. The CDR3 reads CATQGAPRPDTQYF. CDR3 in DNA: TGTGCCACCCAAGGGGCCCCGAGGCCGGATACGCAGTATTTT.